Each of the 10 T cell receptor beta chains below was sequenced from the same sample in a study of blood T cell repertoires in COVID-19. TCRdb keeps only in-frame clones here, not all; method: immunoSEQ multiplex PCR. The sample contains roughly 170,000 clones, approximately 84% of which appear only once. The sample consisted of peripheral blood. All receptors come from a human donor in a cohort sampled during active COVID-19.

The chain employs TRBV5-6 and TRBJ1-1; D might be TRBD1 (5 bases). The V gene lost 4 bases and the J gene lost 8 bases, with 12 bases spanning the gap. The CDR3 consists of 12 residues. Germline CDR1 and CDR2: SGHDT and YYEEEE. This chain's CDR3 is CASSLGGMEAFF. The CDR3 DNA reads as TGTGCCAGCAGCCTCGGGGGGATGGAAGCTTTCTTT.

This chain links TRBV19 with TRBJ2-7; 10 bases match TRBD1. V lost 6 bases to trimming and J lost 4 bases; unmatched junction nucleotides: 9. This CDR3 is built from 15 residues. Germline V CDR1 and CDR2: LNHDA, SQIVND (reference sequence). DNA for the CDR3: TGTGCCAGTAGACTATATCCGGGACAGGGGTACGAGCAGTACTTC. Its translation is CASRLYPGQGYEQYF.

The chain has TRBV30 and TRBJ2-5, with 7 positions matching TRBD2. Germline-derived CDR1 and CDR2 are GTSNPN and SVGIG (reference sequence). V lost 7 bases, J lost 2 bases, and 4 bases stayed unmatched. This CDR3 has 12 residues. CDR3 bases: TGTGCCTTCAGCGGGGAACAAGAGACCCAGTACTTC. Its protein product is CAFSGEQETQYF.

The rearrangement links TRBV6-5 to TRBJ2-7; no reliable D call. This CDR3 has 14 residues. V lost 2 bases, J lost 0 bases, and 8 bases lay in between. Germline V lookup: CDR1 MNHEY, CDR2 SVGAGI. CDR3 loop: CASSYEQNSYEQYF. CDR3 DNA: TGTGCCAGCAGTTACGAACAGAACTCCTACGAGCAGTACTTC.

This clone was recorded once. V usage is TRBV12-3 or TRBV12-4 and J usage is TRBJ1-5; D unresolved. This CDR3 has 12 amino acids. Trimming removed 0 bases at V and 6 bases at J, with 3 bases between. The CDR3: CASSLASQPQHF. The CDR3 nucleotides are TGTGCCAGCAGTTTAGCGAGTCAGCCCCAGCATTTT.

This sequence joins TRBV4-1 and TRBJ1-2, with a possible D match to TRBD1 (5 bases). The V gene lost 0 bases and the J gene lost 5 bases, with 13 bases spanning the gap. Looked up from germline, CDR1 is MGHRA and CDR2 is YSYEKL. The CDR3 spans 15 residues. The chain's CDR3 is CASSQEDTYHYGYTF. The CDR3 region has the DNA TGCGCCAGCAGCCAAGAGGACACTTACCATTATGGCTACACCTTC.

CDR3 sequence: CASSPLGLAGAAYNEQFF. Here the CDR3 DNA reads TGTGCCAGCAGCCCCCTCGGACTAGCGGGGGCGGCCTACAATGAGCAGTTCTTC. The rearrangement links TRBV11-2 to TRBJ2-1, with TRBD2 matching over 13 bases. With V trimmed by 5 bases and J by 2 bases, 9 bases remained unmatched. From germline, CDR1 is SGHAT and CDR2 FQNNGV. The CDR3 sequence is 18 residues long.

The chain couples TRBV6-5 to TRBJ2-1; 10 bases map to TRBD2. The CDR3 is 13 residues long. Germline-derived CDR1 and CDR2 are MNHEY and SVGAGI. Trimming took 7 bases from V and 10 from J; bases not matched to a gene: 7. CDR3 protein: CASTLGAGGEQFF. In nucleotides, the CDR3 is TGTGCCAGCACCCTAGGAGCGGGGGGGGAGCAGTTCTTC.

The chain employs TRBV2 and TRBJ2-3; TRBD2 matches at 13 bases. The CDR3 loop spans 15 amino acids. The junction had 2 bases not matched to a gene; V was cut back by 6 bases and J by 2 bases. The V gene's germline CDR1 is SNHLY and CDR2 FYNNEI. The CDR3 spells CASRLAGGNTDTQYF. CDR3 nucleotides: TGTGCCAGCAGACTAGCGGGGGGGAACACAGATACGCAGTATTTT.

The CDR3 here is CASSPRRGANSPLHF. The CDR3 region has the DNA TGTGCCAGCAGCCCACGGCGGGGGGCGAATTCACCCCTCCACTTT. The chain carries TRBV7-8 and TRBJ1-6; D possibly corresponds to TRBD1 (6 bases). The length of the CDR3 is 15 residues. V dropped 5 bases and J dropped 7 bases, with 15 bases sitting between them. Germline lookup yields CDR1 SGHVS and CDR2 FQNEAQ.